The clone carrying this T cell receptor (beta chain) has only a few counts. Its antigen remains unknown. This record belongs to a study of CD8+ T cells in alopecia areata. cDNA reverse transcribed from extracted RNA served as the sequencing template. Libraries were prepared by immunoSEQ multiplex PCR; TCRdb keeps only in-frame clonotypes and omits some of them. The repertoire has around 290,000 clones, over 45% of them found once; the top ten carry about 1.7%. Documented treatment: oral pan-JAK inhibitor, 5-10 mg twice daily. CDR1 and CDR2 from the germline V gene are MGHRA and YSYEKL. This CDR3 region has 15 residues. The ends were cut back, 0 bases at V and 4 bases at J, with 12 bases in the middle. General study results and limits: Normal scalp had lower clonality than lesional scalp, with alopecia totalis/universalis lesions showing this most strongly. Scalp sequencing captures resident alphabeta T cells of normal skin too. Scalp clonality, together with expanded CD8+ clones among the top 100, fell significantly with tofacitinib. Only a single nonresponder existed, so baseline CD8+ expansion links stay unclear.

The sample in question was CD4+ T cells sorted from blood, obtained at week 24, from a patient treated with tofacitinib. The TCR was taken from a human donor with alopecia areata. The V and J genes are TRBV4-1 and TRBJ1-2, with D possibly being TRBD1 (6 bases). The DNA for the CDR3 is TGCGCCAGCAGCCAAGAGCCTACAGGGACCTATGGCTACACCTTC. Translating gives CASSQEPTGTYGYTF.